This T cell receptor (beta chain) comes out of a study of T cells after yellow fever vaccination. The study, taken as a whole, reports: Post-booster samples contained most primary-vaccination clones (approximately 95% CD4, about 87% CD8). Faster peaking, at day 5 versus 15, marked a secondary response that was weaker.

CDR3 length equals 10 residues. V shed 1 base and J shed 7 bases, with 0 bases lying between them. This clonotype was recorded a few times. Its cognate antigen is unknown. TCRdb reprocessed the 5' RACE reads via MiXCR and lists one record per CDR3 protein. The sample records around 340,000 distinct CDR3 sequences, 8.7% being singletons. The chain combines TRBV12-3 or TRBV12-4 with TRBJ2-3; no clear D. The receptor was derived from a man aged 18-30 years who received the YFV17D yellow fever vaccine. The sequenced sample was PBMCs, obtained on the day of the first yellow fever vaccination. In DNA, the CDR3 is TGTGCCAGCAGTTTAGATACGCAGTATTTT. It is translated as CASSLDTQYF.